This is a list of T cell receptor beta chains from one sample in a study of blood T cells in healthy people across ages. TCRdb re-called the 5' RACE reads through MiXCR, storing one row per CDR3 protein. The sample records about 620,000 distinct CDR3 sequences, over 20% being singletons. Sequencing was done on a sample of blood. Receptor source: a man aged 70-80 years in good health. CDR3s leave out the opening cysteine and the closing phenylalanine or tryptophan. The order of the fields is CDR3 protein, V gene, clone size. Expanded clones are given a class, and other clones once, few, many or no size at all.

ASSFGAGEGETQY	TRBV5-8	many
ASSLNGAAQETQY	TRBV7-6	few
ASTRGVTTEAF	TRBV6-5	.
AIRKDRNEAF	TRBV10-3	.
ASSTSPTVYGYT	TRBV27	few
ASSYRDPNEKLF	TRBV6-2/TRBV6-3	.
ASTRTSGNNEQF	TRBV19	.
ASSTGQLAGSDEQF	TRBV11-3	.
ASNQLAGGDNEQF	TRBV5-5	few
SAPIWTSGRNEQY	TRBV20-1	.
SVGASASSYEQY	TRBV29-1	.
ASSPRARDRGTNYGYT	TRBV7-2	few
ASSSGGAGVKLF	TRBV28	.
ASRSRDSHQETQY	TRBV2	few
ASSLASDRRSETQY	TRBV5-1	.
ASSVMGVTDTQY	TRBV6-1	.
ASSLNPSGFYEQY	TRBV5-1	.
AGSLTTGVETQY	TRBV5-1	few
ASSHRLADSYEQY	TRBV11-2	.
ASSPQGKSYNEQF	TRBV6-1	few
ASRLGTGSHEQY	TRBV7-9	.
SARAGTSARETQY	TRBV20-1	.
ASSLTSYQETQY	TRBV3-1	many
ASSFEWGGAQF	TRBV5-6	many
ASSITGGYNEQF	TRBV5-1	few
ASSLTTGANEQF	TRBV12-3/TRBV12-4	few
ASSLRQGTETQY	TRBV12-3/TRBV12-4	.
SAMKLAGKETQY	TRBV20-1	.
ASSVLTTGTSGENEQF	TRBV25-1	.
ASSPDLPPINEQF	TRBV7-9	.
ASSLQGLAGQETQY	TRBV4-3	few
ATSDLRRESDTQY	TRBV24-1	many
SARVLGESSPYEQY	TRBV20-1	.
ASSVEDAGNTIY	TRBV9	.
ASAWEGRGTEAF	TRBV28	few
AGSPHREGLAGLGEQY	TRBV4-1	once
ASSPGGRITDTQY	TRBV7-9	few